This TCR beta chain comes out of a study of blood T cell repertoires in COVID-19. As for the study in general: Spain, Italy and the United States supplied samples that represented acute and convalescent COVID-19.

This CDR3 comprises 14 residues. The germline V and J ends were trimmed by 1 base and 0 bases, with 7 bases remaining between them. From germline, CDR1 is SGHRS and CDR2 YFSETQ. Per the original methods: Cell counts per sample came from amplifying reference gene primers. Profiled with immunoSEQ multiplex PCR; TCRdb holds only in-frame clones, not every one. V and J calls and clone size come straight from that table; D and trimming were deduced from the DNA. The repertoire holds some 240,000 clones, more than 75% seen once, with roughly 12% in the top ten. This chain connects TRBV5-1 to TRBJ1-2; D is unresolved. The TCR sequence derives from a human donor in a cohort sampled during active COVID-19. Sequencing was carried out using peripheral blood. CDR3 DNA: TGCGCCAGCAGCTTGACGGAGCCTAACTATGGCTACACCTTC. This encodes CASSLTEPNYGYTF.